This T cell receptor (beta chain) originates from a study of response to subunit inactivated influenza vaccine. General study findings and limits: T cells newly recruited by each seasonal influenza vaccination are few, the authors suggested.

This CDR3 contains 13 residues. The germline V gene encodes CDR1 MDHEN and CDR2 SYDVKM. The ends lost 6 bases at V and 4 bases at J; junction bases unmatched: 4. On this clonotype: Its specificity is unknown.

Each CDR3 protein gets one entry after TCRdb re-called the RT-PCR reads with MiXCR. The sample shows about 800,000 distinct CDR3 sequences, around 21% of them seen only once. The J gene is TRBJ1-1, the V gene TRBV28, with 8 bases aligning to TRBD1. The clonotype originates from a man in his forties or fifties who received an inactivated influenza vaccine. This specimen consisted of PBMCs from blood, obtained 4 to 6 days after vaccination. The CDR3 loop is CASRLTGATEAFF. The CDR3 DNA follows: TGTGCCAGCAGGTTGACAGGGGCCACTGAAGCTTTCTTT. The whole variable domain, filled in from reference TRBV28 and TRBJ1-1, reads DVKVTQSSRYLVKRTGEKVFLECVQDMDHENMFWYRQDPGLGLRLIYFSYDVKMKEKGDIPEGYSVSREKKERFSLILESASTNQTSMYLCASRLTGATEAFFGQGTRLTVV.